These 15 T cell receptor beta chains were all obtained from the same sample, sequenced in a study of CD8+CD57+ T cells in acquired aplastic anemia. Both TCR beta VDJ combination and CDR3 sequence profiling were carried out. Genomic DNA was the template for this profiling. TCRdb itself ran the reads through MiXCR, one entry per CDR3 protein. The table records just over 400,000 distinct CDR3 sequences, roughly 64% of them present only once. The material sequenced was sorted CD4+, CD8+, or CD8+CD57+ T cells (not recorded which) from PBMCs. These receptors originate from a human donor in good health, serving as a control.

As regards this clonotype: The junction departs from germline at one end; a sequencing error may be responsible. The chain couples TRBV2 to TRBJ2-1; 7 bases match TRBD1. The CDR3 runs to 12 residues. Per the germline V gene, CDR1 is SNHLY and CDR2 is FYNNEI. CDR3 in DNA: TGTGCCAGTATCGACAGGGCCAATGAGCATTTCTTC. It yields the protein CASIDRANEHFF.

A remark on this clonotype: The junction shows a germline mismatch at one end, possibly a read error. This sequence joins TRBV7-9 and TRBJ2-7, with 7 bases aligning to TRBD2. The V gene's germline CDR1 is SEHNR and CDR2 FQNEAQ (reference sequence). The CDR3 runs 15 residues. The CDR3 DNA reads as TGTGTCAGCAGCCCGGTGGGCGGGGGTTCCTATGAGCAGTACTTC. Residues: CVSSPVGGGSYEQYF. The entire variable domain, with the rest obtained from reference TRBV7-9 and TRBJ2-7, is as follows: DTGVSQNPRHKITKRGQNVTFRCDPISEHNRLYWYRQTLGQGPEFLTYFQNEAQLEKSRLLSDRFSAERPKGSFSTLEIQRTEQGDSAMYLCVSSPVGGGSYEQYFGPGTRLTVT.

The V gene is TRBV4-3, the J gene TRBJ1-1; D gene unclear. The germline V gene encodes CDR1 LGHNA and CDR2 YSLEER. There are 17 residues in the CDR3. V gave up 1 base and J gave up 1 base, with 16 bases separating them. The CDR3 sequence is CASSQGDWRAGNTEAFF. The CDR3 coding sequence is TGCGCCAGCAGCCAAGGTGATTGGAGGGCCGGGAACACTGAAGCTTTCTTT.

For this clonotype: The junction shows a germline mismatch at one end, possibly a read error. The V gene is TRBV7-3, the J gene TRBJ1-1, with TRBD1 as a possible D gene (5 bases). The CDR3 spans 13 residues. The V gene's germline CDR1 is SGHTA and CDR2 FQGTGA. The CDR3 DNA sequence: TGTGCCAGCAGTGACCTAGCGGGGACTGGCGCTTTTTTT. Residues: CASSDLAGTGAFF.

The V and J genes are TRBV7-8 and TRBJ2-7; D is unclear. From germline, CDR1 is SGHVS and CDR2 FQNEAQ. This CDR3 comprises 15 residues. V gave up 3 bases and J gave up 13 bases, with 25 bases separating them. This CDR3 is CASSFVGRDILFFYF. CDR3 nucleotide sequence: TGTGCCAGCAGCTTCGTCGGGCGCGATATACTTTTCTTTTACTTC.

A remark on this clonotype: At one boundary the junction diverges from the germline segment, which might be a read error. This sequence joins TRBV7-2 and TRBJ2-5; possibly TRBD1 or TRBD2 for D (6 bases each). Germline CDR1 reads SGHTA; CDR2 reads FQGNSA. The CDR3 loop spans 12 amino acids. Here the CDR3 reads CASTTGGGTEYF. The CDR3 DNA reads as TGTGCCAGCACGACCGGAGGGGGGACCGAGTACTTC.

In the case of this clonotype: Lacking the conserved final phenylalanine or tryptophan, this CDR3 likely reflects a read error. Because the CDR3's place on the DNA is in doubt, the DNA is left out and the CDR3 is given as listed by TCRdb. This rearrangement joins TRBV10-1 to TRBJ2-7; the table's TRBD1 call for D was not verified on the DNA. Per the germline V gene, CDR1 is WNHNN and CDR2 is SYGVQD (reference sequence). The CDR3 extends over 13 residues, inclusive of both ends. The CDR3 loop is CASRNGLVTPQHC.

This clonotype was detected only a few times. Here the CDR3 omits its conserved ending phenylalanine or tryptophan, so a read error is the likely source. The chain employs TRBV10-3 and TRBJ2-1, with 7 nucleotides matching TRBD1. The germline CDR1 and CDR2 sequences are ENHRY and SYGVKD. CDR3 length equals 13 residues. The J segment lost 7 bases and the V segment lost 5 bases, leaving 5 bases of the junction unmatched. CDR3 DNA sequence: TGTGCCATCAGTACTAGACAGGGAAATGAGCAGTTCCTC. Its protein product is CAISTRQGNEQFL.

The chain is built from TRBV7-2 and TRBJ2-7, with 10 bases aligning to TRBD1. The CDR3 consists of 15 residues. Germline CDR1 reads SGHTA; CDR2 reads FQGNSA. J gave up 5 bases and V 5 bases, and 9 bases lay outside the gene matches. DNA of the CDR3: TGTGCCAGCAGCCGAGACCCGGGGACAGGGGACGAGCAGTACTTC. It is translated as CASSRDPGTGDEQYF.

The CDR3 DNA sequence: TGTGCCAGCAGTGCCGGGACAGGGTTCTACGAGCAGTACTTC. Amino acids: CASSAGTGFYEQYF. V usage is TRBV2 and J usage is TRBJ2-7; 9 positions match TRBD1. The CDR3 runs to 14 residues. V shed 4 bases, J shed 3 bases, and the junction held 4 bases outside the gene matches. The germline V gene has CDR1 SNHLY and CDR2 FYNNEI.

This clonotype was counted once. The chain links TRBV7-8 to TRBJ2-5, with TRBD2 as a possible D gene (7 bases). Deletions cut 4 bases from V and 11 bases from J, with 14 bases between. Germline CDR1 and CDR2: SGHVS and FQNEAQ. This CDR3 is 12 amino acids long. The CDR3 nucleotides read TGTGCCAGCAGCTCTAGGGGGGGGACGCAGTACTTC. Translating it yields CASSSRGGTQYF.

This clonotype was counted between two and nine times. This chain's CDR3 is CASSIWGGPAYEQYF. CDR3 nucleotides: TGTGCCAGTAGTATTTGGGGGGGGCCGGCCTACGAGCAGTACTTC. The J gene is TRBJ2-7, the V gene TRBV19, with D possibly being TRBD2 (7 bases). V lost 3 bases, J lost 2 bases, and 14 bases lay in between. Germline V gene data show CDR1 as LNHDA and CDR2 as SQIVND (reference sequence). The CDR3 consists of 15 residues.

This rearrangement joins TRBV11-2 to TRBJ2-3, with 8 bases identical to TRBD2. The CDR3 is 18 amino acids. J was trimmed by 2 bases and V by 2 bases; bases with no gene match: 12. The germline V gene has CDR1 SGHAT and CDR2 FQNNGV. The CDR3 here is CASSLPQGSGDPTDTQYF. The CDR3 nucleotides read TGTGCCAGCAGCTTACCCCAGGGTAGCGGGGACCCCACAGATACGCAGTATTTT. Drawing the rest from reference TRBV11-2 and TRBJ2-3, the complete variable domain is EAGVAQSPRYKIIEKRQSVAFWCNPISGHATLYWYQQILGQGPKLLIQFQNNGVVDDSQLPKDRFSAERLKGVDSTLKIQPAKLEDSAVYLCASSLPQGSGDPTDTQYFGPGTRLTVL.

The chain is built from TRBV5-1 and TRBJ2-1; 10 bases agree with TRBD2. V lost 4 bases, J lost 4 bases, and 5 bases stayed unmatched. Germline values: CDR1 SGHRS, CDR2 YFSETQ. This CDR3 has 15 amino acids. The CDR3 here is CASSNIAGGYNEQFF. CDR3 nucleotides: TGCGCCAGCAGCAACATAGCGGGGGGTTACAATGAGCAGTTCTTC.

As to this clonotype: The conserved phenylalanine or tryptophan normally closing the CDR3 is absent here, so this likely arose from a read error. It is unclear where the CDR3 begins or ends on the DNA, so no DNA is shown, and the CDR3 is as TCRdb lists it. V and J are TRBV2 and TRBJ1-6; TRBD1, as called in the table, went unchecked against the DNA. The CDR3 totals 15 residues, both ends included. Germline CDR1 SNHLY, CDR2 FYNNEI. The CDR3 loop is CASSERQGYQPPHFG.